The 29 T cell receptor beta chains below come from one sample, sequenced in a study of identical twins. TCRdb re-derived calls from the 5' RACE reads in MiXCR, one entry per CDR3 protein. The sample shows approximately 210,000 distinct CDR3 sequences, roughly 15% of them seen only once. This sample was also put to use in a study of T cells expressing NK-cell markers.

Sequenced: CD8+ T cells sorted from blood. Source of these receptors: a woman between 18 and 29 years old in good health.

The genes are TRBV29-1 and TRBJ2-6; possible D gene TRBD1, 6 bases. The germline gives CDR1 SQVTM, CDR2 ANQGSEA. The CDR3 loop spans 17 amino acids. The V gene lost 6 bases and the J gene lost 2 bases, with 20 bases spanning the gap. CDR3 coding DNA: TGCAGCGTGCATATGGACAGAAGCTACCCTGGGGCCAACGTCCTGACTTTC. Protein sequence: CSVHMDRSYPGANVLTF.

The CDR3 bases are TGTGCCAGCAGTGAAGGGGCAGGGACGAGCAATCAGCCCCAGCATTTT. Translation: CASSEGAGTSNQPQHF. The chain employs TRBV2 and TRBJ1-5; a weak D match, TRBD1 (5 bases). Germline assignment: CDR1 SNHLY and CDR2 FYNNEI. The V and J ends lost 1 base and 1 base respectively, with 11 bases between them. The CDR3 has 16 amino acids.

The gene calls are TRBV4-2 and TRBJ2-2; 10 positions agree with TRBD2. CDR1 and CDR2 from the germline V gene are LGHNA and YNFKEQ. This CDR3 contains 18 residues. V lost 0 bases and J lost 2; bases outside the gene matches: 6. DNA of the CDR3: TGTGCCAGCAGCCAAGATCCCCTAGCGGGGGCTAACACCGGGGAGCTGTTTTTT. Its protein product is CASSQDPLAGANTGELFF.

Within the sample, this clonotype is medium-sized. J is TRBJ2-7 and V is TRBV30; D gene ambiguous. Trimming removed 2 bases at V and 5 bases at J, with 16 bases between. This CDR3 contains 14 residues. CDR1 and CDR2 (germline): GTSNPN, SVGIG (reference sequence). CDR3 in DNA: TGTGCCTGGAGTCTTTCCCTCATGTCCGACGAGCAGTACTTC. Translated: CAWSLSLMSDEQYF.

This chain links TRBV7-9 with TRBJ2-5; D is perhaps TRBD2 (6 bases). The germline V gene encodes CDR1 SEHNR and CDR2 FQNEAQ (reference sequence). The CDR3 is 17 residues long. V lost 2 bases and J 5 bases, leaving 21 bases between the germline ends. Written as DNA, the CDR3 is TGTGCCAGCAGCTTAAACCCAGGAGGGCCAGGCCCCGAGACCCAGTACTTC. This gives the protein CASSLNPGGPGPETQYF.

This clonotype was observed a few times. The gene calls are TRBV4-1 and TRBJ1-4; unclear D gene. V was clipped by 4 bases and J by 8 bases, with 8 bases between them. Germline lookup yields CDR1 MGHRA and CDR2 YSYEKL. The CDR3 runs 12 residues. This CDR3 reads CASSPDREKLFF. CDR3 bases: TGCGCCAGCAGCCCCGACCGAGAAAAACTGTTTTTT.

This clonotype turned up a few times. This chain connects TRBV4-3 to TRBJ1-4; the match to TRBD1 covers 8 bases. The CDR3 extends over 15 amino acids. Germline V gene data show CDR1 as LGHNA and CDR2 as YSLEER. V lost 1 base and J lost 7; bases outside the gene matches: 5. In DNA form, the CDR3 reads TGCGCCAGCAGCCAAGGACAGGGGTCCGGTGAAAAACTGTTTTTT. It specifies CASSQGQGSGEKLFF.

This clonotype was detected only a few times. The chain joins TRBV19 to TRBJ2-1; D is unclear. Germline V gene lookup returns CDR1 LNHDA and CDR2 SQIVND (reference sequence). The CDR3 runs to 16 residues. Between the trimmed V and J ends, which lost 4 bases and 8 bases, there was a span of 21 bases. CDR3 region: CASSTTPGPRTHEQFF. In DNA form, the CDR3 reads TGTGCCAGTAGTACCACACCGGGCCCCCGGACCCATGAGCAGTTCTTC.

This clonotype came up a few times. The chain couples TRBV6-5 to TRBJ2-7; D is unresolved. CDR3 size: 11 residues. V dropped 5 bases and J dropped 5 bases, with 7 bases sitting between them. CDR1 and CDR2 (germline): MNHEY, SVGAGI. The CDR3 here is CASSIGNEQYF. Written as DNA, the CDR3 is TGTGCCAGCAGTATTGGGAACGAGCAGTACTTC.

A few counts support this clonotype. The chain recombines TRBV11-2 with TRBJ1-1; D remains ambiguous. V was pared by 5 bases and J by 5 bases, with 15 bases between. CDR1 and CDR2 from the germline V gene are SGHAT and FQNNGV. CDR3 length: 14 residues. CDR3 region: CASSPTVKTTEAFF. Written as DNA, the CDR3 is TGTGCCAGCAGCCCCACAGTGAAAACAACTGAAGCTTTCTTT.

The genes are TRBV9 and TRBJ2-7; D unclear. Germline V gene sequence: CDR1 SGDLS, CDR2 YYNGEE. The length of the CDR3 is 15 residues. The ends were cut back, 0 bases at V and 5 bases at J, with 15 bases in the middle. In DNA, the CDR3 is TGTGCCAGCAGCGTAGGCGGCAGCGTTCTGGACGAGCAGTACTTC. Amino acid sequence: CASSVGGSVLDEQYF.

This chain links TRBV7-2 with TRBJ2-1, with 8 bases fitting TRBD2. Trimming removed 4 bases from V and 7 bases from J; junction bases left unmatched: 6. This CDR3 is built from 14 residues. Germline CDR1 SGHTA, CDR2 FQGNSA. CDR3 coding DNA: TGTGCCAGCAGCTATTCGGGGGGGTGGAATGAGCAGTTCTTC. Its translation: CASSYSGGWNEQFF.

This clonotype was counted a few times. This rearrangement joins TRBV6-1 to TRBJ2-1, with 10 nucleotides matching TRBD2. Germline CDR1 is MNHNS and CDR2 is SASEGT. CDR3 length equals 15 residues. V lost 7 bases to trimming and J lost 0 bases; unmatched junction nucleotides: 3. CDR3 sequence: CASKSSGSSYNEQFF. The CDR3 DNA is TGTGCCAGCAAGTCTAGCGGGAGCTCCTACAATGAGCAGTTCTTC.

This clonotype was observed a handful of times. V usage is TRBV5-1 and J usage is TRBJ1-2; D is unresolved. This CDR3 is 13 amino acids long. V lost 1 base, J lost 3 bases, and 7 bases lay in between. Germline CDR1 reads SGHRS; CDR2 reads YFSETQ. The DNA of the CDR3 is TGCGCCAGCAGCTTGTGGGGATACTATGGCTACACCTTC. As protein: CASSLWGYYGYTF.

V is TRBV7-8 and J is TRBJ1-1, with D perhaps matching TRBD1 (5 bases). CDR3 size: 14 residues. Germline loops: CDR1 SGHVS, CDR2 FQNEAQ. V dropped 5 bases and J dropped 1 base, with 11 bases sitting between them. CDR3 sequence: CASSPGRANTEAFF. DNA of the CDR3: TGTGCCAGCAGCCCGGGACGAGCGAACACTGAAGCTTTCTTT.

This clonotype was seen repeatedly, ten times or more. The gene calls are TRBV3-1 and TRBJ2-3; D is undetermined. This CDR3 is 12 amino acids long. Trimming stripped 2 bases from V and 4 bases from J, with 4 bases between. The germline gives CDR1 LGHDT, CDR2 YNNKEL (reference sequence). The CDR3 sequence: CASSQTSDTQYF. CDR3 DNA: TGTGCCAGCAGCCAAACGTCAGATACGCAGTATTTT.

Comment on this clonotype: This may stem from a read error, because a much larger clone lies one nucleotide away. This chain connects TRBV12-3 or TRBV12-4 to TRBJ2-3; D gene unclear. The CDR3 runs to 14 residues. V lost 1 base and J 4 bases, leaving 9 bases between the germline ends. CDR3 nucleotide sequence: TGTGCCAGCAGTTTAGAGTGTGCGGCAGATACGCAGTATTTT. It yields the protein CASSLECAADTQYF.

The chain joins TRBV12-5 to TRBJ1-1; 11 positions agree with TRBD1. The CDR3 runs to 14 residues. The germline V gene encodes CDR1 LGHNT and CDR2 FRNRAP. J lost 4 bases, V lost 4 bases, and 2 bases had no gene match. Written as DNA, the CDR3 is TGTGCTAGTGGTTGGGGACAGGGGGGCACTGAAGCTTTCTTT. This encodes CASGWGQGGTEAFF.

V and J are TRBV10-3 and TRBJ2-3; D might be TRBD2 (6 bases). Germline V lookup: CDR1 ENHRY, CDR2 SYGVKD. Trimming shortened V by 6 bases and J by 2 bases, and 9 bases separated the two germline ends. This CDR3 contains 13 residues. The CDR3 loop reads CAISPGDTDTQYF. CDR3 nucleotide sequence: TGTGCCATCAGCCCGGGGGACACAGATACGCAGTATTTT.

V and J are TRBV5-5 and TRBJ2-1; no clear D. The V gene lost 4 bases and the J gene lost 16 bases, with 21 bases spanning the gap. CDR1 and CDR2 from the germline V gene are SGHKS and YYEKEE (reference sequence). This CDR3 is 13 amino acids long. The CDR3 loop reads CASSPVPAREEFF. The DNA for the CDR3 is TGTGCCAGCAGCCCGGTCCCGGCTCGCGAGGAATTCTTC.

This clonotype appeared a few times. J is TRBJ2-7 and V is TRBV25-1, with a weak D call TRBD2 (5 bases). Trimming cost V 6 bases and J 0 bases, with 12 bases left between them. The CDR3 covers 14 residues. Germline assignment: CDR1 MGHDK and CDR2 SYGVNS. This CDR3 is CASRARAGSYEQYF. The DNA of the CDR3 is TGTGCCAGCAGGGCCCGGGCGGGCTCCTACGAGCAGTACTTC.

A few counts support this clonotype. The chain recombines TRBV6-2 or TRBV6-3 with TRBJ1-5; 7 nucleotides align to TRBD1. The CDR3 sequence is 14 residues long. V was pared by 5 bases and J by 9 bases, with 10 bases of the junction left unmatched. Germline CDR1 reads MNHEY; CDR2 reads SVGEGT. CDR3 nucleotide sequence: TGTGCCAGCAGTCTACAGGGGCCCCTTAGGCCCCAGCATTTT. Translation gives CASSLQGPLRPQHF.

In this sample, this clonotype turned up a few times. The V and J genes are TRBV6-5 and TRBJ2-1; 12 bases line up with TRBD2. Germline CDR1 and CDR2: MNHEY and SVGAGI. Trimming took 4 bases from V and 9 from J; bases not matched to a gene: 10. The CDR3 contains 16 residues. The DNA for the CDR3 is TGTGCCAGCAGTTCCCCGACTAGCGGGAGTATCAGTGAGCAGTTCTTC. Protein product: CASSSPTSGSISEQFF.

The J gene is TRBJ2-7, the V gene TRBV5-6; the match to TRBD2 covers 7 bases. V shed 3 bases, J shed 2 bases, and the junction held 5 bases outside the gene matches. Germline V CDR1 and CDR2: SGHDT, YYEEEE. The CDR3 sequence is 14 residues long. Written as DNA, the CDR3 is TGTGCCAGCAGCTCGGGGGGTCACCCCTACGAGCAGTACTTC. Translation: CASSSGGHPYEQYF.

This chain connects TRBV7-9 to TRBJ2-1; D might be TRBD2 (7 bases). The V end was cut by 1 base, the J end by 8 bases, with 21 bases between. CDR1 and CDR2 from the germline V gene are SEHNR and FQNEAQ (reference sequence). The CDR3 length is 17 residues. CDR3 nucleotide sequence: TGTGCCAGCAGCTTAGTTACCGGGGGGCAGGCGGGTTATGAGCAGTTCTTC. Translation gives CASSLVTGGQAGYEQFF.

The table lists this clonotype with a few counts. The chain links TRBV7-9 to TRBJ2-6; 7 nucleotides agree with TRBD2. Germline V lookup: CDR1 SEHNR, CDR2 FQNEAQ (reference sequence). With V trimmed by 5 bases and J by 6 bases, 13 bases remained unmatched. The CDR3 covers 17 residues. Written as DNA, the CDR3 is TGTGCCAGCAGCCCCCGGGGGAGGGGAAGTAAGGCCAACGTCCTGACTTTC. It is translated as CASSPRGRGSKANVLTF.

The CDR3 protein is CASSLVSAPGKSSEQYF. The CDR3 region has the DNA TGTGCCAGCAGCTTAGTTTCCGCCCCGGGGAAAAGTAGCGAGCAGTACTTC. The chain uses TRBV13 and TRBJ2-7; D may be TRBD2 (5 bases). The CDR3 is 17 residues long. Germline V CDR1 and CDR2: PRHDT, FYEKMQ (reference sequence). V lost 1 base to trimming and J lost 6 bases, with 22 bases between them. The full variable domain, rest sourced from reference TRBV13 and TRBJ2-7, is AAGVIQSPRHLIKEKRETATLKCYPIPRHDTVYWYQQGPGQDPQFLISFYEKMQSDKGSIPDRFSAQQFSDYHSELNMSSLELGDSALYFCASSLVSAPGKSSEQYFGPGTRLTVT.

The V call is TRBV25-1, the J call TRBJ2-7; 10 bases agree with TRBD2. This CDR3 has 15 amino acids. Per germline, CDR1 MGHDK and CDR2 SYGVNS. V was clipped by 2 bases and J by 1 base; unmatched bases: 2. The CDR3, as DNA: TGTGCCAGCAGTGAACTAGCGGGGGTTTCCTACGAGCAGTACTTC. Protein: CASSELAGVSYEQYF.

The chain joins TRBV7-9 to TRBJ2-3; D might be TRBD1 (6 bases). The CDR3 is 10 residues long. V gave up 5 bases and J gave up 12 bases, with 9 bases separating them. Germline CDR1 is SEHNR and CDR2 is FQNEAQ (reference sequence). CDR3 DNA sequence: TGTGCCAGCAGCCAGGACAGTCAGTATTTT. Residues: CASSQDSQYF.